The clone carrying this T cell receptor beta chain was seen ten or more times. The antigen remains undetermined. This sample is part of a study of CD8+CD57+ T cells in acquired aplastic anemia. In the study overall: Sorted cells (CD4+ and CD8+) yielded DNA amounts that averaged approximately 3.1 ug. Study-wide results and limits: Controls did not differ significantly from patients in CD8+ Simpson's diversity. Overlapping CD8+ CDR3 repertoires of patients and controls contained around 31 shared sequences.

The CDR3 has 14 residues. Profiling that covered TCR beta VDJ and CDR3 relied on genomic DNA as its template. TCRdb re-analysed the reads in MiXCR, keeping a single row per CDR3 protein. The data show approximately 380,000 distinct CDR3 sequences, with around 68% seen just once and 3.5% to 4.5% held by the top ten. The receptor comes from a human donor in good health, serving as a control. Sequenced material: sorted CD4+, CD8+, or CD8+CD57+ T cells (not recorded which) from PBMCs. This chain uses TRBV3-2 with TRBJ2-7; the DNA was not used to check the table's D call, TRBD1. TRBV3-2 is shown as a pseudogene. In nucleotides, the CDR3 is TGTGCCAGCAGCCGCATGGGGCGGCCCTACGAGCAGTACTTC. Its translation: CASSRMGRPYEQYF.